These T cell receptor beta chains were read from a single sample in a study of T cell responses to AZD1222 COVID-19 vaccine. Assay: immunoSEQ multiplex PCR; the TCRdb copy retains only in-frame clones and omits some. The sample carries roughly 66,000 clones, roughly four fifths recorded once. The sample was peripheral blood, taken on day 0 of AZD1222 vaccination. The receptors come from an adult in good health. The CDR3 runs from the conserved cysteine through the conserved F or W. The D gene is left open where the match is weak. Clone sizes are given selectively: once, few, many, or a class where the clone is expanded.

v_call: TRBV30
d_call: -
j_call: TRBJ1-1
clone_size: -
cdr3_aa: CARSLRMNTEAFF
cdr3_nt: TGTGCCAGGAGCTTGAGGATGAACACTGAAGCTTTCTTT

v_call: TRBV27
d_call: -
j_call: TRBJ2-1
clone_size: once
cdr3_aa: CASSPLMGEQFF
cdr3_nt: TGTGCCAGCAGTCCCCTCATGGGAGAGCAGTTCTTC

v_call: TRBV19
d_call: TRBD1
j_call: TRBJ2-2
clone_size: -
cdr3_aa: CASSSEGRGYAGELFF
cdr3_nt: TGTGCCAGTAGCTCAGAGGGCAGGGGGTACGCCGGGGAGCTGTTTTTT

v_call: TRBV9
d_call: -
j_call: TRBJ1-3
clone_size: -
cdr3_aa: CASSHGTAPISGNTIYF
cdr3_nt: TGTGCCAGCAGCCATGGGACGGCTCCCATCTCTGGAAACACCATATATTTT

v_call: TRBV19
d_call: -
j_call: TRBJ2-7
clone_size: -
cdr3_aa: CASSPGDYEQYF
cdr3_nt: TGTGCCAGTAGTCCAGGGGACTACGAGCAGTACTTC

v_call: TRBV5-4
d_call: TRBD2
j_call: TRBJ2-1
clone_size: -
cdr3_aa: CASSLDSGGENEQFF
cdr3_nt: TGTGCCAGCAGCTTGGATAGCGGGGGGGAGAATGAGCAGTTCTTC

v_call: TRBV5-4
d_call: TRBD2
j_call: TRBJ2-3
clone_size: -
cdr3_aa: CASSPDRGGTSGNTDTQYF
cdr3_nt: TGTGCCAGCAGCCCGGACCGGGGGGGGACTAGCGGGAACACAGATACGCAGTATTTT

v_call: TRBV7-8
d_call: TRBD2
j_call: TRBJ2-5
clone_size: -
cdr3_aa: CASSPSGVQGETQYF
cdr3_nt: TGTGCCAGCAGCCCTAGCGGGGTCCAGGGGGAGACCCAGTACTTC

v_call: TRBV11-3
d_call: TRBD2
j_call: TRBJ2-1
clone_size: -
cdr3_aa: CASSPSEGRGGWNEQFF
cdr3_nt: TGTGCCAGCAGCCCCTCTGAAGGGCGGGGGGGCTGGAATGAGCAGTTCTTC

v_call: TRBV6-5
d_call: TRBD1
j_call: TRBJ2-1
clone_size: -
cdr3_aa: CASSRPGQGNNEQFF
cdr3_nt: TGTGCCAGCAGTAGACCGGGACAGGGGAACAATGAGCAGTTCTTC

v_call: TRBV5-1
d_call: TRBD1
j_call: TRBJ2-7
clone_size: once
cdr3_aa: CASSGGTGALIGEQYF
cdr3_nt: TGCGCCAGCAGCGGGGGGACAGGGGCATTGATCGGGGAGCAGTACTTC

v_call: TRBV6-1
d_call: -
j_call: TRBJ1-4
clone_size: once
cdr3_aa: CASSEGRRDRLFF
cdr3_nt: TGTGCCAGCAGTGAGGGACGCCGGGACCGACTGTTTTTT

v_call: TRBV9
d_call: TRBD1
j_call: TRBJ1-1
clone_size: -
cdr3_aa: CASSVVGGGGEAFF
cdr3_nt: TGTGCCAGCAGCGTAGTAGGAGGGGGCGGTGAAGCTTTCTTT

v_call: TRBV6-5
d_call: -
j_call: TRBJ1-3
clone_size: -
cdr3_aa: CASSRTDTGNTIYF
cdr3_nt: TGTGCCAGCAGCAGGACGGACACTGGAAACACCATATATTTT

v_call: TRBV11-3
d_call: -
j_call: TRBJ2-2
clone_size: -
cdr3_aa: CASSLDRGGTGELFF
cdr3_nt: TGTGCCAGCAGCTTAGACAGGGGGGGTACCGGGGAGCTGTTTTTT

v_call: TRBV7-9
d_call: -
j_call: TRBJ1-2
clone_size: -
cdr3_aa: CASSLATNHGYTF
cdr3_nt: TGTGCCAGCAGCTTAGCGACTAACCATGGCTACACCTTC

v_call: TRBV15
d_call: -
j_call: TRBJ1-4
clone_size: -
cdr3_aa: CATSRATYSNEKLFF
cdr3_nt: TGTGCCACCAGCAGAGCGACATATTCTAATGAAAAACTGTTTTTT

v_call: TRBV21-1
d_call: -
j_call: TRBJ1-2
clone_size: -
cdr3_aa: CARGHGYTF
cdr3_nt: TGTGCCAGGGGGCATGGCTACACCTTC

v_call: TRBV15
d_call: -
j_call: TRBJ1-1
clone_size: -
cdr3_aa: CATSREVGGHTEAFF
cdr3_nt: TGTGCCACCAGCAGAGAAGTAGGCGGGCACACTGAAGCTTTCTTT

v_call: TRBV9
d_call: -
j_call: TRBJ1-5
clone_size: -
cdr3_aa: CASSEGVGQPQHF
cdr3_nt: TGTGCCAGCAGCGAGGGGGTCGGGCAGCCCCAGCATTTT

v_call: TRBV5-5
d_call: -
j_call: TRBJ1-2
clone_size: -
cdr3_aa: CASSLFFGYTF
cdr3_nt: TGTGCCAGCAGCTTATTTTTTGGCTACACCTTC

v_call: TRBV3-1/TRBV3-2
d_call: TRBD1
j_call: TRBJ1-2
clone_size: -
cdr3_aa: CASSRTLTGGYGYTF
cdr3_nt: TGTGCCAGCAGCCGAACCCTTACAGGGGGGTATGGCTACACCTTC

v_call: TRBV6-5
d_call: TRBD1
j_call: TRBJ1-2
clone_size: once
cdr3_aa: CASRAGGVYGYTF
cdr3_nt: TGTGCCAGCAGGGCAGGGGGCGTCTATGGCTACACCTTC

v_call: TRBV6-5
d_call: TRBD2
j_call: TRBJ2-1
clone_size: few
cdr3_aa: CASYVRGGQFEQFF
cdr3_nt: TGTGCCAGCTACGTGCGGGGGGGCCAATTTGAGCAGTTCTTC

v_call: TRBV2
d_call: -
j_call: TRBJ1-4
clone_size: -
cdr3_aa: CASSPGGETNEKLFF
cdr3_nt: TGTGCCAGCAGTCCCGGAGGAGAGACTAATGAAAAACTGTTTTTT

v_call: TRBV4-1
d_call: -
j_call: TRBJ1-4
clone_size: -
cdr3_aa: CASSQDGVAEKLFF
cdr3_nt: TGCGCCAGCAGCCAAGATGGGGTGGCTGAAAAACTGTTTTTT

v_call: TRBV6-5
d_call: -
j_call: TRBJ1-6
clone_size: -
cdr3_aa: CASSMGGGNSPLHF
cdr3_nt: TGTGCCAGCAGCATGGGAGGGGGGAATTCACCCCTCCACTTT

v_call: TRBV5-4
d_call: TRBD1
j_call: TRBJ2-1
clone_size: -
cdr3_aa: CASSGTGRRDEQFF
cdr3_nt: TGTGCCAGCAGCGGGACAGGGCGGCGCGATGAGCAGTTCTTC

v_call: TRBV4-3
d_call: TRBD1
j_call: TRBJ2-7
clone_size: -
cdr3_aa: CASSQAFLDRGSLEQYF
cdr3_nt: TGCGCCAGCAGCCAAGCTTTCTTGGACAGGGGTTCCTTGGAGCAGTACTTC

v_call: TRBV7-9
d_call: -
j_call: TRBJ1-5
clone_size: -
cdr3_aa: CASSPGNNQPQHF
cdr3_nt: TGTGCCAGCAGCCCAGGAAACAATCAGCCCCAGCATTTT

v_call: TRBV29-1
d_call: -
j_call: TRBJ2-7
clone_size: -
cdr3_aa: CSALDDYEQYF
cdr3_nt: TGCAGCGCCCTGGACGACTACGAGCAGTACTTC

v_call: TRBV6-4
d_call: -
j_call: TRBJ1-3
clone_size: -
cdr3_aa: CASSDEGPGGQHSGNTIYF
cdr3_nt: TGTGCCAGCAGTGATGAGGGTCCGGGGGGCCAACACTCTGGAAACACCATATATTTT

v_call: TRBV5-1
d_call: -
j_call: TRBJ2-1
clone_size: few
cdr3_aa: CASSSGDRNSYNEQFF
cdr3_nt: TGCGCCAGCAGCTCTGGGGATCGCAACTCCTACAATGAGCAGTTCTTC

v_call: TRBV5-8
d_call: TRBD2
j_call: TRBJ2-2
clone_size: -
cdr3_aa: CASSPGGTRELFF
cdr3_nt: TGTGCCAGCAGCCCGGGGGGGACCCGGGAGCTGTTTTTT

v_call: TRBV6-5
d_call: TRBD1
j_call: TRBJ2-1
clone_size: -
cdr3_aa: CASSPGGRNEQFF
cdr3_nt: TGTGCCAGCAGCCCAGGGGGCCGGAATGAGCAGTTCTTC

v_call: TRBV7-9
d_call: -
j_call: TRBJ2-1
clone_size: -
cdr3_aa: CASSPVGNEQFF
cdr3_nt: TGTGCCAGCAGCCCGGTTGGCAATGAGCAGTTCTTC

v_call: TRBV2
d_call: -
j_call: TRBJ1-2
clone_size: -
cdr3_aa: CASSEGHSSLNYGYTF
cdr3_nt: TGTGCCAGCAGTGAAGGACACAGCTCGCTTAACTATGGCTACACCTTC

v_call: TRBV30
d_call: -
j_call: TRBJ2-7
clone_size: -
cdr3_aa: CAWSALGREQYF
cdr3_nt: TGTGCCTGGAGTGCCCTGGGACGAGAGCAGTACTTC

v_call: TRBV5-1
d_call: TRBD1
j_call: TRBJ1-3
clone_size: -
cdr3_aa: CASSEAGTGSGNTIYF
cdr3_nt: TGCGCCAGCAGCGAGGCCGGGACAGGGAGTGGAAACACCATATATTTT

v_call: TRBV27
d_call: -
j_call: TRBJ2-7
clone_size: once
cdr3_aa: CASSLGGTFIEQYF
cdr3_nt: TGTGCCAGCAGTTTAGGAGGGACTTTTATCGAGCAGTACTTC

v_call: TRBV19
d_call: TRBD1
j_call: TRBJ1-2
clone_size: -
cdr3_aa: CASNRDRANYGYTF
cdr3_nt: TGTGCCAGTAACCGGGACAGGGCTAACTATGGCTACACCTTC

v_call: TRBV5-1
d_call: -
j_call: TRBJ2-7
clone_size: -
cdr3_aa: CASSPSGGGEQYF
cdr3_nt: TGCGCCAGCAGCCCAAGTGGGGGTGGCGAGCAGTACTTC

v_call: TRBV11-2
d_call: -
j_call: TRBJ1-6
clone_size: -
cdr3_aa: CASSQYRDKYSPLHF
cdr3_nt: TGTGCCAGCAGTCAATACAGGGACAAGTATTCACCCCTCCACTTT

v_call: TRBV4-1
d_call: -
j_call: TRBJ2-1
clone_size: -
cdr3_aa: CASSRAYGGHEQFF
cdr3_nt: TGCGCCAGCAGCCGCGCCTACGGCGGGCATGAGCAGTTCTTC